A single sample is the source of the 30 T cell receptor beta chains below, sequenced in a study of blood T cell repertoires in COVID-19. This table comes from immunoSEQ multiplex PCR, and its TCRdb copy is limited to in-frame clones, with some not included. The table lists about 94,000 clones, over 70% of them singletons. The specimen sequenced was peripheral blood. These receptors were collected from a human donor in a cohort sampled during active COVID-19.

This CDR3 is CASSQRRGGPDTQYF. The DNA for the CDR3 is TGCGCCAGCAGCCAAAGGCGCGGCGGGCCAGATACGCAGTATTTT. The J gene is TRBJ2-3, the V gene TRBV4-1; the D gene is possibly TRBD2 (5 bases). The germline V and J ends were trimmed by 2 bases and 4 bases, with 13 bases remaining between them. Per the germline V gene, CDR1 is MGHRA and CDR2 is YSYEKL. CDR3 length equals 15 residues.

V gene TRBV5-8 combines with J gene TRBJ1-4, with TRBD1 identical over 10 bases. CDR1 SGHTS and CDR2 YDEGEE come from the germline V gene. The CDR3 sequence is 15 residues long. The trim removed 5 bases at V and 7 bases at J, leaving 8 bases unmatched. In DNA form, the CDR3 reads TGTGCCAGCAGTGCCGGGACAGGGGTTGGTGAAAAACTGTTTTTT. Its protein product is CASSAGTGVGEKLFF.

The chain carries TRBV18 and TRBJ2-1, with D possibly TRBD2 on 6 matching bases. The CDR3 is made up of 14 amino acids. The germline V gene encodes CDR1 KGHSH and CDR2 LQKENI. With 3 bases removed from V and 7 bases from J, the gap between germline ends came to 13 bases. The CDR3 DNA reads as TGTGCCAGCTCACCGATCGGCGGGATAAATGAGCAGTTCTTC. Protein: CASSPIGGINEQFF.

The CDR3 DNA is TGTGCCAGCAGCCTTACTGCGTTAAGTACGCAGTATTTT. Translated, it gives CASSLTALSTQYF. The rearrangement joins TRBV7-8 to TRBJ2-3; D is undetermined. V was pared by 5 bases and J by 8 bases, with 14 bases between. Germline V gene sequence: CDR1 SGHVS, CDR2 FQNEAQ. The CDR3 extends over 13 amino acids. Using reference TRBV7-8 and TRBJ2-3 for the parts outside the CDR3, the full variable domain is GAGVSQSPRYKVAKRGQDVALRCDPISGHVSLFWYQQALGQGPEFLTYFQNEAQLDKSGLPSDRFFAERPEGSVSTLKIQRTQQEDSAVYLCASSLTALSTQYFGPGTRLTVL.

The rearrangement links TRBV15 to TRBJ2-1; TRBD1 might be the D (6 bases). Trimming removed 6 bases at V and 10 bases at J, with 19 bases between. The CDR3 spans 14 residues. Germline CDR1 reads LNHNV; CDR2 reads YYDKDF (reference sequence). The CDR3 bases are TGTGCCACCAGGGAGAGACAAACAGGGTCCGAGCAGTTCTTC. This sequence encodes CATRERQTGSEQFF. The entire variable domain, with the rest obtained from reference TRBV15 and TRBJ2-1, is as follows: DAMVIQNPRYQVTQFGKPVTLSCSQTLNHNVMYWYQQKSSQAPKLLFHYYDKDFNNEADTPDNFQSRRPNTSFCFLDIRSPGLGDTAMYLCATRERQTGSEQFFGPGTRLTVL.

The chain couples TRBV5-1 to TRBJ2-7, with TRBD2 identical over 7 bases. Germline V CDR1 and CDR2: SGHRS, YFSETQ. Trimming at V came to 0 bases and at J to 3 bases, leaving 6 bases not matched to a gene. The CDR3 loop spans 15 amino acids. The DNA of the CDR3 is TGCGCCAGCAGCTTGGGGCTAGCGGAGGGCTACGAGCAGTACTTC. It yields the protein CASSLGLAEGYEQYF.

This clone was picked up a small number of times. One end of the junction varies from germline; a read error may be responsible. J is TRBJ2-5 and V is TRBV28, with D perhaps TRBD1 (6 bases). The CDR3 runs 13 residues. Germline CDR1 and CDR2: MDHEN and SYDVKM. CDR3 bases: TGTGCCAGCAGTTCAACAGGGATACCAAGTCGGCACTTC. Its translation: CASSSTGIPSRHF. Full variable domain (missing parts from reference TRBV28 and TRBJ2-5): DVKVTQSSRYLVKRTGEKVFLECVQDMDHENMFWYRQDPGLGLRLIYFSYDVKMKEKGDIPEGYSVSREKKERFSLILESASTNQTSMYLCASSSTGIPSRHFGPGTRLLVL.

The table lists this clone with a count of one. The V gene is TRBV3-1 (or the pseudogene TRBV3-2), the J gene TRBJ2-1; 7 bases are a match to TRBD2. The ends lost 3 bases at V and 7 bases at J; junction bases unmatched: 9. CDR1 and CDR2 (germline): LGHDT, YNNKEL (reference sequence). This CDR3 contains 15 residues. CDR3 amino acids: CASSQGGGSANEQFF. The CDR3 region has the DNA TGTGCCAGCAGCCAGGGGGGGGGATCCGCTAATGAGCAGTTCTTC.

This clone was picked up a small number of times. The chain carries TRBV19 and TRBJ1-5; no reliable D call. Trimming cost V 8 bases and J 2 bases, with 13 bases left between them. CDR1 and CDR2 (germline): LNHDA, SQIVND (reference sequence). This CDR3 spans 14 amino acids. The DNA of the CDR3 is TGTGCCAGTGGGAGATGGGGTGGCAATCAGCCCCAGCATTTT. This sequence encodes CASGRWGGNQPQHF.

The chain is built from TRBV9 and TRBJ2-7; 9 bases are a match to TRBD2. CDR3 length equals 14 residues. The trim removed 0 bases at V and 9 bases at J, leaving 7 bases unmatched. The germline V gene encodes CDR1 SGDLS and CDR2 YYNGEE. This CDR3 reads CASSVGGRGSVQYF. In DNA form, the CDR3 reads TGTGCCAGCAGCGTAGGCGGGAGGGGGAGTGTGCAGTACTTC.

This clone was found once. This sequence joins TRBV5-1 and TRBJ2-7; TRBD1 aligns across 9 bases. After removal of 3 bases from V and 7 bases from J, the junction contained 8 bases not matched to a gene. From germline, CDR1 is SGHRS and CDR2 YFSETQ. The CDR3 is 14 residues long. This chain's CDR3 is CASSSRQGGREQYF. The CDR3 DNA is TGCGCCAGCAGCTCCCGACAGGGGGGCCGGGAGCAGTACTTC.

The V gene is TRBV3-1 (or the pseudogene TRBV3-2), the J gene TRBJ1-6; D is unclear. V gave up 3 bases and J gave up 8 bases, with 5 bases separating them. The CDR3 has 12 amino acids. Germline V gene lookup returns CDR1 LGHDT and CDR2 YNNKEL (reference sequence). The DNA of the CDR3 is TGTGCCAGCAGCCATTCTGATTCACCCCTCCACTTT. Encoded protein: CASSHSDSPLHF.

This clone has only one observation. The chain has TRBV7-2 and TRBJ1-2, with 9 bases that match TRBD1. CDR3 length equals 16 residues. Germline loops: CDR1 SGHTA, CDR2 FQGNSA. The V gene end was trimmed by 6 bases and the J gene end by 0 bases; junction bases not matched to a gene: 8. CDR3 protein: CASSPTGTGTNYGYTF. CDR3 DNA: TGTGCCAGCAGTCCTACCGGGACAGGGACTAACTATGGCTACACCTTC.

The gene calls are TRBV2 and TRBJ1-1; D is perhaps TRBD1 (6 bases). V dropped 11 bases and J dropped 3 bases, with 13 bases sitting between them. The germline V gene has CDR1 SNHLY and CDR2 FYNNEI. This CDR3 is 12 amino acids long. This chain's CDR3 is CAGGGTYTEAFF. CDR3 DNA sequence: TGTGCCGGGGGGGGGACATACACTGAAGCTTTCTTT.

The CDR3 region has the DNA TGTGCCAGCTGGGACAGGGACGGAAACACCATATATTTT. Its protein is CASWDRDGNTIYF. This chain links TRBV11-2 with TRBJ1-3, with 9 positions matching TRBD1. The CDR3 contains 13 residues. Looked up from germline, CDR1 is SGHAT and CDR2 is FQNNGV. Trimming took 8 bases from V and 4 from J; bases not matched to a gene: 3.

This chain joins TRBV3-1 (or the pseudogene TRBV3-2) and TRBJ2-3; 7 nucleotides line up with TRBD2. CDR3 length: 15 amino acids. The V segment lost 1 base and the J segment 2 bases; nucleotides outside the gene matches: 3. The germline V gene encodes CDR1 LGHDT and CDR2 YNNKEL (reference sequence). The chain's CDR3 is CASSQGAGTTDTQYF. DNA for the CDR3: TGTGCCAGCAGCCAAGGAGCGGGGACCACAGATACGCAGTATTTT.

V is TRBV6-5 and J is TRBJ1-1, with a tentative D call TRBD1 (5 bases). Trimming pared 1 base from V and 6 bases from J, leaving 12 bases between. The CDR3 runs 14 residues. Germline CDR1 MNHEY, CDR2 SVGAGI. The CDR3 here is CASSYWGEDSEAFF. The CDR3, as DNA: TGTGCCAGCAGTTACTGGGGGGAAGACTCTGAAGCTTTCTTT.

The V and J genes are TRBV5-4 and TRBJ2-7, with 7 bases aligning to TRBD2. The CDR3 spans 16 residues. Per germline, CDR1 SGHNT and CDR2 YYREEE (reference sequence). The junction had 6 bases not matched to a gene; V was cut back by 0 bases and J by 0 bases. The CDR3 loop reads CASSLGGGRGSYEQYF. For the CDR3, the DNA is TGTGCCAGCAGCTTGGGGGGTGGGAGGGGCTCCTACGAGCAGTACTTC.

The V call is TRBV7-2, the J call TRBJ2-7; 7 positions agree with TRBD1. The CDR3 runs 13 residues. Germline V gene sequence: CDR1 SGHTA, CDR2 FQGNSA. After removal of 5 bases from V and 8 bases from J, the junction contained 9 bases not matched to a gene. The DNA of the CDR3 is TGTGCCAGCAGCCCCGACAGGGAAAGTAAGCAGTACTTC. Its protein product is CASSPDRESKQYF.

The gene calls are TRBV9 and TRBJ1-3; D might be TRBD1 (6 bases). Trimming took 4 bases from V and 2 from J, leaving 10 bases between them. The length of the CDR3 is 14 residues. Germline V CDR1 and CDR2: SGDLS, YYNGEE. This CDR3 is CASSTTGAGNTIYF. DNA for the CDR3: TGTGCCAGCAGCACGACAGGAGCTGGAAACACCATATATTTT.

J is TRBJ2-7 and V is TRBV28; TRBD1 matches at 7 bases. This CDR3 contains 13 residues. With 4 bases clipped from V and 2 bases from J, the junction kept 2 bases outside the gene matches. Germline V gives CDR1 MDHEN, CDR2 SYDVKM. The DNA of the CDR3 is TGTGCCAGCAGTTCAGACAGGGCCTACGAGCAGTACTTC. Its translation: CASSSDRAYEQYF. Full variable domain (rest looked up from reference TRBV28 and TRBJ2-7): DVKVTQSSRYLVKRTGEKVFLECVQDMDHENMFWYRQDPGLGLRLIYFSYDVKMKEKGDIPEGYSVSREKKERFSLILESASTNQTSMYLCASSSDRAYEQYFGPGTRLTVT.

The chain couples TRBV7-2 to TRBJ2-3; D unresolved. V gave up 1 base and J gave up 6 bases, with 8 bases separating them. Germline loops: CDR1 SGHTA, CDR2 FQGNSA. The CDR3 covers 13 residues. The CDR3, as DNA: TGTGCCAGCAGCTTAGGTCCCGGGGATACGCAGTATTTT. Translated, it gives CASSLGPGDTQYF.

This clone was observed a few times. This chain uses TRBV7-9 with TRBJ1-5; perhaps TRBD1 as D (6 bases). Germline values: CDR1 SEHNR, CDR2 FQNEAQ (reference sequence). The CDR3 length is 14 residues. The V end was cut by 2 bases, the J end by 7 bases, with 12 bases between. CDR3 amino acids: CASSLMGAGQPQHF. The CDR3, as DNA: TGTGCCAGCAGCTTAATGGGGGCCGGGCAGCCCCAGCATTTT.

This chain uses TRBV27 with TRBJ2-3; no clear D gene. Trimming left V 6 bases short and J 2 bases short, with 12 bases between. Germline V CDR1 and CDR2: MNHEY, SMNVEV (reference sequence). CDR3 length equals 14 residues. DNA of the CDR3: TGTGCCAGCAGCGTCAGGATCGACACAGATACGCAGTATTTT. Translated: CASSVRIDTDTQYF.

The rearrangement joins TRBV5-1 to TRBJ2-7; the match to TRBD1 covers 10 bases. From germline, CDR1 is SGHRS and CDR2 YFSETQ. This CDR3 has 16 residues. Trimming removed 4 bases from V and 3 bases from J; junction bases left unmatched: 10. The CDR3 DNA sequence: TGCGCCAGCAGCGGACAGGGGGGCGGTGGTATCTACGAGCAGTACTTC. It yields the protein CASSGQGGGGIYEQYF.

CDR3 coding DNA: TGTGCCATCAGTGGTGGAGGGGGCTTAAACACCATATATTTT. It translates to CAISGGGGLNTIYF. The V call is TRBV10-3, the J call TRBJ1-3, with 7 positions matching TRBD1. V lost 4 bases to trimming and J lost 6 bases; unmatched junction nucleotides: 6. The CDR3 covers 14 residues. CDR1 ENHRY and CDR2 SYGVKD come from the germline V gene.

The gene calls are TRBV1 and TRBJ2-5; no DNA check was done on the table's D call, TRBD2. TRBV1 is reported as a pseudogene. The CDR3 is 16 amino acids. The CDR3 loop is CTSSHRPGRSHRTQYF. In DNA form, the CDR3 reads TGCACCAGCAGCCATCGCCCGGGGAGGAGTCACCGGACCCAGTACTTC.

This CDR3 is CAISEGTGGAAYEQYF. The CDR3, as DNA: TGTGCCATCAGTGAGGGGACAGGGGGCGCCGCCTACGAGCAGTACTTC. This sequence joins TRBV10-3 and TRBJ2-7; 12 bases are shared with TRBD1. The CDR3 has 16 residues. CDR1 is ENHRY, CDR2 SYGVKD, per germline. V was pared by 2 bases and J by 2 bases, with 4 bases of the junction left unmatched.

The chain combines TRBV7-9 with TRBJ1-6; D gene uncertain. CDR1 and CDR2 from the germline V gene are SEHNR and FQNEAQ (reference sequence). The CDR3 is made up of 17 amino acids. The ends were cut back, 7 bases at V and 8 bases at J, with 24 bases in the middle. The CDR3 coding sequence is TGTGCCAGCACCCCCCCAGGACGGGGTAGGGCGGATTCACCCCTCCACTTT. Protein sequence: CASTPPGRGRADSPLHF.

The V gene is TRBV11-3, the J gene TRBJ2-1; 12 nucleotides line up with TRBD2. V lost 5 bases, J lost 4 bases, and 6 bases stayed unmatched. The CDR3 loop spans 16 amino acids. Germline CDR1 reads SGHNT; CDR2 reads YENEEA. The CDR3 DNA sequence: TGTGCCAGCAGCCCGGATGGACTAGCGGGATACAATGAGCAGTTCTTC. Translated: CASSPDGLAGYNEQFF.